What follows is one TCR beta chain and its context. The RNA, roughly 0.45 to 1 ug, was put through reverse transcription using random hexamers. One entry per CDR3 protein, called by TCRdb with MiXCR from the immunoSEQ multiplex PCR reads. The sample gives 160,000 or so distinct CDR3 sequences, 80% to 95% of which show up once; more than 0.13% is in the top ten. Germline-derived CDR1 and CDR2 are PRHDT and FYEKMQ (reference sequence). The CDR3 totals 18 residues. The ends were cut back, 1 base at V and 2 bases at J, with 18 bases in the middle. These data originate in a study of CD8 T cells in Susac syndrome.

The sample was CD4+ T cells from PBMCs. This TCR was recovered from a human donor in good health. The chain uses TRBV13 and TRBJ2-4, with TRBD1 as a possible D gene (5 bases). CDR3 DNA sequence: TGTGCCAGCAGCTTAGTGGGGCAACAAAAGTGGTCCAAAAACATTCAGTACTTC. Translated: CASSLVGQQKWSKNIQYF. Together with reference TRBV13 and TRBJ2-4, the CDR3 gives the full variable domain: AAGVIQSPRHLIKEKRETATLKCYPIPRHDTVYWYQQGPGQDPQFLISFYEKMQSDKGSIPDRFSAQQFSDYHSELNMSSLELGDSALYFCASSLVGQQKWSKNIQYFGAGTRLSVL.